This T cell receptor (beta chain) is from a study of CD8+ T cells in alopecia areata. Study-wide points: Normal-skin resident alphabeta T cells also appear among scalp sample sequences. The link between baseline CD8+ expansion and response remains uncertain with one nonresponder.

Treatment indicated: oral pan-JAK inhibitor, 5-10 mg twice daily. The germline V gene encodes CDR1 GTSNPN and CDR2 SVGIG (reference sequence). The CDR3 sequence is 15 residues long. V lost 3 bases to trimming and J lost 5 bases, with 14 bases between them. The sample holds one count of this clone. Its target is not known. As the sequencing template, cDNA was produced by extracting RNA and reverse transcribing it. Produced via immunoSEQ multiplex PCR; TCRdb's table is partial and in-frame only. The repertoire holds 150,000 to 250,000 clones, with 50% to 60% as singletons. The receptor was isolated from a human donor with alopecia areata. This rearrangement joins TRBV30 to TRBJ1-6; tentative D call: TRBD1 (6 bases). The material sequenced was CD4+ T cells sorted from blood, taken at week 4, from a patient treated with tofacitinib. The CDR3 region has the DNA TGTGCCTGGAGGCCCAAGGCAGGGGATAATTCACCCCTCCACTTT. It specifies CAWRPKAGDNSPLHF.